This entry features one T cell receptor beta chain sequence. Its antigen is as yet unknown. Method: immunoSEQ multiplex PCR; TCRdb's copy keeps in-frame clones and lacks some. Of tens of thousands of clones in the sample, more than 75% are singletons; the top ten hold under 20%. The germline V gene encodes CDR1 ENHRY and CDR2 SYGVKD. J gave up 4 bases and V 3 bases, and 6 bases lay outside the gene matches. CDR3 size: 15 residues. This record comes from a study of OX40 agonist ivuxolimab in advanced cancers. The study, taken as a whole, reports: The work left the antigen specificity of expanded peripheral T cells undetermined.

The chain recombines TRBV10-3 with TRBJ2-1, with 7 bases fitting TRBD2. Source: CD4+ or CD8+ T cells sorted from blood, taken in a trial of the OX40 agonist ivuxolimab. The TCR originated in an adult with an advanced solid tumor such as melanoma, head and neck, liver or kidney cancer. The CDR3 sequence: CAISEGRDLYNEQFF. The DNA for the CDR3 is TGTGCCATCAGTGAAGGGAGGGACCTTTACAATGAGCAGTTCTTC.